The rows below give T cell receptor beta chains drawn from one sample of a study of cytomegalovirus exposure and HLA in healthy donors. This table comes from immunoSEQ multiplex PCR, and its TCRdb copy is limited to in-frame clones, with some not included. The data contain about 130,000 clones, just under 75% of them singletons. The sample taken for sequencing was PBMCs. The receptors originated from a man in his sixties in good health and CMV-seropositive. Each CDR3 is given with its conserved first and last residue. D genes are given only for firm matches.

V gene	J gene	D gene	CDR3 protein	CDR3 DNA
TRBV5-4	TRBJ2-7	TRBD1	CASSSKNRGYEQYF	TGTGCCAGCAGCTCCAAAAACAGGGGCTACGAGCAGTACTTC
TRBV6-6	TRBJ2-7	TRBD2	CASSYPAGAAEQYF	TGTGCCAGCAGTTACCCAGCGGGGGCGGCCGAGCAGTACTTC
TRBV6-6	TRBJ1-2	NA	CASRDLGGGYGYTF	TGTGCCAGCAGAGACCTAGGGGGTGGCTATGGCTACACCTTC
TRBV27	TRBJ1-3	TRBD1	CASRPGTGALSGNTIYF	TGTGCCAGCAGACCCGGGACAGGGGCACTCTCTGGAAACACCATATATTTT
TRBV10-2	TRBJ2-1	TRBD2	CASRETIGAGGLREQFF	TGCGCCAGCAGGGAGACTATCGGTGCGGGGGGGCTTCGCGAGCAGTTCTTC
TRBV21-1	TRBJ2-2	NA	CASSKEQTGPTGELFF	TGTGCCAGCAGCAAGGAACAAACAGGGCCCACCGGGGAGCTGTTTTTT
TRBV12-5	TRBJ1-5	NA	CASGTGFQPQHF	TGTGCTAGTGGTACAGGGTTCCAGCCCCAGCATTTT
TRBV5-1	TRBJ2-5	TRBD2	CASSDAGGGETQYF	TGCGCCAGCAGCGACGCCGGTGGGGGGGAAACCCAGTACTTC
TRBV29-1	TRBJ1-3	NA	CSAETGADSGNTIYF	TGCAGCGCAGAGACAGGCGCCGACTCTGGAAACACCATATATTTT
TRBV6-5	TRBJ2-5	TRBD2	CASSWSLAGARETQYF	TGTGCCAGCAGTTGGTCACTAGCGGGGGCTCGGGAGACCCAGTACTTC
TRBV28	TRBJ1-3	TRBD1	CASLDRVGNTIYF	TGTGCCAGTTTGGACAGGGTAGGAAACACCATATATTTT
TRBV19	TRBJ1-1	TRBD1	CASTQRGLGTEAFF	TGTGCCAGTACCCAAAGGGGGCTTGGGACTGAAGCTTTCTTT
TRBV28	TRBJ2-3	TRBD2	CASTPPGGNTDTQYF	TGTGCCAGCACCCCCCCCGGGGGGAACACAGATACGCAGTATTTT
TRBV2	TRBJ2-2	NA	CASSPTRNTGELFF	TGTGCCAGCAGCCCCACAAGGAACACCGGGGAGCTGTTTTTT